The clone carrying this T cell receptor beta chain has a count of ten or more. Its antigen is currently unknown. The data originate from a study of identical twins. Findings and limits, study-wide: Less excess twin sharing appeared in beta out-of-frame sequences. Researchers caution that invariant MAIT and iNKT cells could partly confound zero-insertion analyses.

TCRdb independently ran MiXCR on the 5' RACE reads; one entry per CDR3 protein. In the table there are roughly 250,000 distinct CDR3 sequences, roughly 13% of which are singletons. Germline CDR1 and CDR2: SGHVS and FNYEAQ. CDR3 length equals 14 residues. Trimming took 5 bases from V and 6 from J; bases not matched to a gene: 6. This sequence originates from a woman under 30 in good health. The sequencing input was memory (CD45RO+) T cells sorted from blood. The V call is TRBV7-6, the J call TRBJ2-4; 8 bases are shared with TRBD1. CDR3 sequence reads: CASSPGTGINIQYF. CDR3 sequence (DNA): TGTGCCAGCAGCCCCGGGACAGGCATAAACATTCAGTACTTC.